Only a few counts were recorded for the clone carrying this T cell receptor (beta chain). Its cognate antigen is unknown. Other nucleotide sequences in the sample specify the same CDR3. Trimming stripped 1 base from V and 0 bases from J, with 7 bases between. Germline-derived CDR1 and CDR2 are GTSNPN and SVGIG (reference sequence). The CDR3 runs to 14 residues. CD4+ naive, central memory, regulatory and stem cell-like memory cells were sorted via CD45RO/CCR7/CD25/CD127/CD95/CD27. The data were obtained in a study of beta chain features in type 1 diabetes. Study summary: All samples combined gave around 98,000,000 sorted cells for examination. Findings and limits, study-wide: Shortening of TCRB CDR3s, moderate but significant, appeared in all four CD4+ subsets of Type 1 diabetes patients. In patients and controls equally, PCR might favor templates that are shorter. In comparison with healthy donors, patients had naive, central memory and Treg TCRB repertoires that appeared more similar.

Expressed TCRB transcripts were sequenced after all isolated RNA was converted to cDNA. The assay was immunoSEQ multiplex PCR, and TCRdb's table has in-frame clones only and misses some. The data hold about 270,000 clones, with roughly an eighth observed a single time. The V gene is TRBV30, the J gene TRBJ1-3; D call uncertain. Input material: naive CD4+ T cells from blood. The sequence derives from a man aged 25 to 40 with type 1 diabetes. The chain's CDR3 is CAWSAGGSGNTIYF. For the CDR3, the DNA is TGTGCCTGGAGTGCGGGTGGCTCTGGAAACACCATATATTTT. Full variable domain (remainder filled in from reference TRBV30 and TRBJ1-3): SQTIHQWPATLVQPVGSPLSLECTVEGTSNPNLYWYRQAAGRGLQLLFYSVGIGQISSEVPQNLSASRPQDRQFILSSKKLLLSDSGFYLCAWSAGGSGNTIYFGEGSWLTVV.